The present TCR beta chain was sequenced within a study of cytomegalovirus exposure and HLA in healthy donors. Study-level background: The study's early data release held about 77 million unique TCRs from HLA-typed donors. Study conclusions and caveats: It is likely that the observed cluster of highly shared sequence variants was a sequencing artifact. Several of the most significant clusters appeared linked to common viral pathogens, based on a later analysis.

Germline loops: CDR1 WNHNN, CDR2 SYGVQD (reference sequence). V was pared by 5 bases and J by 7 bases, with 13 bases of the junction left unmatched. CDR3 length: 16 amino acids. The PCR ran on 60 Vbeta and 13 Jbeta primers. The method was immunoSEQ multiplex PCR; TCRdb's version includes in-frame clones alone and lacks a portion of them. The repertoire table contains some 80,000 clones. Notes on this clone: Its antigen is not known.

Sequencing was carried out using PBMCs. The V call is TRBV10-1, the J call TRBJ2-1, with TRBD1 matching 8 bases. This receptor was taken from a man aged 50-60 years in good health and CMV-seropositive. The chain's CDR3 is CASSRQGLLDTNEQFF. The CDR3 bases are TGCGCCAGCAGTAGACAGGGGCTCTTAGACACGAATGAGCAGTTCTTC.